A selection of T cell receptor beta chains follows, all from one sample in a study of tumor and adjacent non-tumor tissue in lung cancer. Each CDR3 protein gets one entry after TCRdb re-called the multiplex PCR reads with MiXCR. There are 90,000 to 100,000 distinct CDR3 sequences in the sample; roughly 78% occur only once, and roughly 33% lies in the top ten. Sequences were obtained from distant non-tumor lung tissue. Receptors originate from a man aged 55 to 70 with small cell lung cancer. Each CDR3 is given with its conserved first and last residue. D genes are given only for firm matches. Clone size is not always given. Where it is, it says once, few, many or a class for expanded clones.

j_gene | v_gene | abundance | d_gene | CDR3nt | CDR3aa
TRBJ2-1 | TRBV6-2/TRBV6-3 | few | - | TGTGCCAGCGGTTACTGGGGGGAGGCCTACAATGAGCAGTTCTTC | CASGYWGEAYNEQFF
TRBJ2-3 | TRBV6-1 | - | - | TGTGCCAGCGGCCCCCTAGGCGCGGGACTCTTGGGCTCGGAGCAGCAGTATTTT | CASGPLGAGLLGSEQQYF
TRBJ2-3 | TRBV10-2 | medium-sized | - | TGCGCCAGCAGCGACACTCGAGGCACAGATACGCAGTATTTT | CASSDTRGTDTQYF
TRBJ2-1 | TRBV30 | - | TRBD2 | TGTGCCTATCCGAGCGGGAGCTCCTACAATGGGCAGTTCTTC | CAYPSGSSYNGQFF
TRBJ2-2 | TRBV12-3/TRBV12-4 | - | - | TGTGCCAGCAGTTTAGGGGCACGGGGAAACACCGGTGAGCTGTTTTTT | CASSLGARGNTGELFF
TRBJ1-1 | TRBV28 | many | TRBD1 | TGTGCCAGCACCGCCGGGACAGGGGGCGGATATACCGTAGCTTTCTTT | CASTAGTGGGYTVAFF
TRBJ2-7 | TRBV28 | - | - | TGTGCCAGCGGGTACACGGGGCGGGTGTACAAGCAGTACTTC | CASGYTGRVYKQYF
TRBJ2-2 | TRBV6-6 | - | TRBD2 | TGTGCCAGCAGTTACCGGGAGGGACACGGGGAGCTGTTTTTT | CASSYREGHGELFF
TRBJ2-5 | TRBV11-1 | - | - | TGTGCCAGCAGCCCTGAGGGAGCTATTAGGACCCAGTACTTC | CASSPEGAIRTQYF
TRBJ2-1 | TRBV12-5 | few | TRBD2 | TGTGCTAGTGGCTACCAACTTTTACTAGCGGGAGGCTTCCCCTACAATGAGCAGTTCTTC | CASGYQLLLAGGFPYNEQFF
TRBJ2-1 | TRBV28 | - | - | TGTGCCAGCAGTCCCCCGAGTGGTCCGGAATACAATGAGCAGTTCTTC | CASSPPSGPEYNEQFF
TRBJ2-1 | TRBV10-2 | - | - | TGCGCCAGCAGTGATTATAGGGTGGGTGAGCAGGTCTTC | CASSDYRVGEQVF
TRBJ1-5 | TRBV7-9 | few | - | TGTGCCAGCAGCTTAGGTGGTTCTCAGACCCAGCATTTT | CASSLGGSQTQHF
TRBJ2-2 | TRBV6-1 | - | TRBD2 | TGTGCCAGCAATCCGGGACTAGCGGCTACCGGGGAGCTGTTTTTT | CASNPGLAATGELFF
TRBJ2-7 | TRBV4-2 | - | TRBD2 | TGTACCAGCAGCCAAGAGACTAGCTGGAGGACCACCTACTCCTATGAGCAGTACTTC | CTSSQETSWRTTYSYEQYF
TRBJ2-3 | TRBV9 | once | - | TGTGCCAGCAACCGAGGGACTGGAGTAGAAACGCAGTATTTT | CASNRGTGVETQYF
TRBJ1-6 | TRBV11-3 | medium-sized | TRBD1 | TGTGCCAGCAGCCAGCACCGGGACAGGGTCTCCACTCGAACAAATTCACCCCTCCACTTT | CASSQHRDRVSTRTNSPLHF
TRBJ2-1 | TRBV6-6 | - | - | TGCACCAGCAGTTACTCTCTCAATGAGCAGTTCTTC | CTSSYSLNEQFF
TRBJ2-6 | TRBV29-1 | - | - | TGCGGCGTCGGCGAAAACTCTGGGGCCAACGTCCTGACCTTC | CGVGENSGANVLTF
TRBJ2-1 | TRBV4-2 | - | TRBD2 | TGTGCCATCAGGCAAGTCAGCGGGAAAGGGGTCGGTGAGCAGTTCTTC | CAIRQVSGKGVGEQFF
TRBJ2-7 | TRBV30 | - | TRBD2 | TGTGCCCGGAGTATCCGTCGACTAGCATATGTGTACGAGCAGTACTTC | CARSIRRLAYVYEQYF
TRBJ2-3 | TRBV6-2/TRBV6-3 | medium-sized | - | TGTGCCAGCAGTTATGGGGCAGCCACAGATACGCAGTATTTT | CASSYGAATDTQYF
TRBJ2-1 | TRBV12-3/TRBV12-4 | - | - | TGTGCCAGTAACCTGGAGCTCGCATACAATGAGCAGTCCTTC | CASNLELAYNEQSF
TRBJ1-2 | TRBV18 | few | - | TGTGCCAGCTCACCTTCTGGAGTCGGTGGCTACACCTTC | CASSPSGVGGYTF
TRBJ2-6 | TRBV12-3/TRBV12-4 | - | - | TGTGCCAGCAGTTGGTTCGGGAGTCCGGGTCTGTTAGGGGCCAACGTCCTGACTTTC | CASSWFGSPGLLGANVLTF
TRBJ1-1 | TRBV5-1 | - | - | TGCGCCAGCAGCTTTACAGGGACTGAAGCTTTCTTT | CASSFTGTEAFF
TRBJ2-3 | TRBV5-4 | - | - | TGTGCCAGCAGCCCGCTGACAGTAGATACGCAATATTTT | CASSPLTVDTQYF
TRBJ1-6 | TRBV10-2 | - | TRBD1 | TGTGCCAGCAGGAGGGGGCAGTCCTATAATTCACCCTTCCACTTT | CASRRGQSYNSPFHF
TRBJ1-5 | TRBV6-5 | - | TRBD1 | TGTACCAGCAGTTTATCCCGGACAGGGAAGACCCATCATTTT | CTSSLSRTGKTHHF
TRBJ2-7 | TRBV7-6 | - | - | TGCGCCAGCACCCAAGGGCCAAACTACGAGGAGTACTTC | CASTQGPNYEEYF
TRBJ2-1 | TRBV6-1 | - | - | TGTGTCAGCAGTGAATGGACTGTCAGCTCCTACAATGAACAGTTCTTC | CVSSEWTVSSYNEQFF
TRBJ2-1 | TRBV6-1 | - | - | TGTGCAAGCAGTCCTGCGACAGCAAGCTACAATGAGCAGTTCTTC | CASSPATASYNEQFF
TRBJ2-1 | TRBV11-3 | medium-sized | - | TGTGCCAGCAGCTTAGGGACTAACAATGAGCAGTTCTTC | CASSLGTNNEQFF
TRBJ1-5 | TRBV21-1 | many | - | TGTGCCAGCAGCAACAACAGGCCGCGGCGCAATCAGCCCCAGCATTTT | CASSNNRPRRNQPQHF
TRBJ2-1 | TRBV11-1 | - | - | TGTGCCATCAGCTTGCAGGAGGGCCTCAATGATCGGTTCTTC | CAISLQEGLNDRFF
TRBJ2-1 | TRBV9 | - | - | TGTGCCAGCAGCGTAGGGGGGAACTCCTACAATGAGCAGTTCTTC | CASSVGGNSYNEQFF
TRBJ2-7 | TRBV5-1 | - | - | TGCGCCAGCAGCCCATCGCGGACGAACTCCTACGAGCAGTACTTC | CASSPSRTNSYEQYF
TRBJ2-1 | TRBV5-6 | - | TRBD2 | TGTGCCAGTAGCCGGCCCAGCGGGAAGCAGTTCTTC | CASSRPSGKQFF
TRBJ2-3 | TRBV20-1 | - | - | TGCAGTGCTTGGGGTGTAGGACTATGCAGTGATACGCAGTATTTT | CSAWGVGLCSDTQYF
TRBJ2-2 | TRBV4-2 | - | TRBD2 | TGTGTCAGCAAAGTAGCGGGAGATGATGGCGGGGAGCCGTTTTTT | CVSKVAGDDGGEPFF
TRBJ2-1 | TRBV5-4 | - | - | TGTGCCAGCAGCTTGAATCAGGCGATCCAGTACTACAATGAGCAGTTCTTC | CASSLNQAIQYYNEQFF
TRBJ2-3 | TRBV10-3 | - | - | TGTGCTATCAAGGCCATCACAGAAACGCAGTATTTT | CAIKAITETQYF
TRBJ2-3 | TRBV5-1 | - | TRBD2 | TGCACCAGCAGCTCTGGACTAGCGGGAACAGATACGCAGTATTTT | CTSSSGLAGTDTQYF
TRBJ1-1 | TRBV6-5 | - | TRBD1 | TGTGCCAGCAACCCCCAGGGGGCGGAAACTGAAGCTTTCTTT | CASNPQGAETEAFF
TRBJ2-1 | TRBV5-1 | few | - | TGCGCCAGCAGCTTTCTCCAGCGGGCGTCCTACAATGAGCAGTTCTTC | CASSFLQRASYNEQFF
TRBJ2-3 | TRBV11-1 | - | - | TGTGCCAGCAGAGAGGCTTGTGGTGGGGTCCCGAGTCATACGCAGTATTTT | CASREACGGVPSHTQYF
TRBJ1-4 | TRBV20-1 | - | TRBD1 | TGCAGTGCTATGGGGACAGACGAAAAACTGTTTTTT | CSAMGTDEKLFF
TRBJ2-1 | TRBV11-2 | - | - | TGTGCCAGCAGCTTAGTGACAGCCCAGAGCTCCTACATTAAGCAGCTCTTC | CASSLVTAQSSYIKQLF
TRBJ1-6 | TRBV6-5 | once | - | TGTTCCAGCAGGCAGGGCCGGAATTCACTCCTCCGCTTT | CSSRQGRNSLLRF